The entry below gives a single T cell receptor (beta chain) sequence along with its context. What antigen it recognizes has not been identified. No base quality information exists; no much larger clone differs at one position. These data are taken from a study of blood T cell repertoires in COVID-19 (dated by TCRdb to about 2020). For the wider study: Collaborator samples came from the United States, Italy and Spain and covered acute and convalescent phases of COVID-19. The material from the prospective study consisted of cDNA or gDNA derived from T cells, B-cell-depleted T cells, or PBMCs. Subjects who had been exposed to COVID-19, were actively infected with it, or had recovered from it provided the deeply sampled blood TCRbeta repertoires that made up the dataset. The repertoires were released in a freely available public database intended as a resource for research on the immune response to SARS-CoV-2. The samples were drawn from the first 160 participants of the ongoing ImmuneRACE study and from more than 1,000 subjects provided by 6 global collaborators. Sample metadata almost always included a de-identified subject ID, COVID-19 status, age in years and sex. Where HLA class I and class II types were available, the types were taken from metadata supplied by the sample provider, not from assay-based typing.

In the prospective study, participants were roughly 18 to 100 years old, resided in approximately 25 geographic areas of the United States, and were enrolled through a virtual design. Cohort assignment in the prospective study relied on participant-reported clinical history from a screening survey and a study questionnaire. Recovered participants in ImmuneRACE Cohort 3 were defined as having two consecutive negative NP/OP PCR tests, clearance from a healthcare professional, or resolution of symptoms. In the prospective study, whole blood, serum and a nasopharyngeal or oropharyngeal swab were collected from each participant by mobile phlebotomists. Over a 2-month period, participants in the prospective study had the option of providing additional blood draws and questionnaires. Blood samples from the prospective study were shipped frozen or at room temperature prior to DNA extraction. TCRbeta CDR3 regions were amplified from genomic DNA by means of the immunoSEQ Assay, a bias-controlled multiplex PCR. The paper's data handling went like this. The number of nucleated cells in each sample was estimated by amplification of reference gene primers within the assay. To quantify the absolute abundance of each unique TCRbeta CDR3 rearrangement, sequence reads were collapsed and filtered. For each sample, productive Simpson clonality was calculated as the square root of Simpson's diversity index across productive rearrangements. TCRdb retrieved this table from immuneACCESS and kept in-frame rearrangements only. Not all clones are present; in checked studies, unresolved V genes account for under half, and no reason is known for the remainder. Clone size and the V and J calls come from that table; the DNA yielded D and trimming. The sample includes around 470,000 clones, with about 90% observed a single time. Together, the top ten hold about 0.63% of the sample.

The CDR3 contains 13 residues, cysteine and phenylalanine counted. This entry keeps only the CDR3 DNA: 39 bases, framed from base 1. Germline trimming: 2 bases from V, 8 bases from J; junction bases outside gene matches: 5. What the study reported, not specific to this receptor: How much clinical and demographic metadata was included differed by source and by participant, and the metadata was provided uncurated.

The receptor was isolated from a man aged 18-30 years who had recovered from COVID-19. Recombination connected TRBV12-3 or TRBV12-4 to TRBJ1-1; 7 junctional bases match TRBD1. Sequencing input: PBMCs or T cells enriched from blood (not recorded which). The nucleotide sequence is given as TGTGCCAGCAGTTTAAGGACAGGACCCGAAGCTTTCTTT. Its protein is CASSLRTGPEAFF.